A selection of T cell receptor beta chains follows, all from one sample in a study of CD4+ T cells in melanoma. TCRdb's table, derived via immunoSEQ multiplex PCR, lists solely in-frame clones and lacks some. The sample holds a few thousand clones, around 62% seen once. Sequencing used cells from a culture (not recorded whether cultured in vitro). Receptors were obtained from a human donor with melanoma. Each CDR3 is given with its conserved first and last residue. A D gene is named only where the DNA matches it firmly. Rows may omit the clone size; those that give it use once, few, many or a size class.

J gene | clone size | D gene | V gene | CDR3 protein | CDR3 DNA
TRBJ1-1 | NA | NA | TRBV7-9 | CASSEESGHSVDTEAFF | TGTGCCAGCAGTGAAGAATCGGGACACTCTGTCGACACTGAAGCTTTCTTT
TRBJ1-1 | few | NA | TRBV24-1 | CATLGPMNTEAFF | TGTGCCACCCTAGGGCCCATGAACACTGAAGCTTTCTTT
TRBJ2-1 | NA | NA | TRBV14 | CASSRTPNSYNEQFF | TGTGCCAGCAGCAGGACTCCCAACTCCTACAATGAGCAGTTCTTC
TRBJ2-6 | NA | NA | TRBV5-5 | CASILNAQSRANVLTF | TGTGCCAGCATCTTAAATGCACAAAGTCGGGCCAACGTCCTGACTTTC
TRBJ2-1 | medium-sized | TRBD1 | TRBV27 | CASSPQGLGNEQFF | TGTGCCAGCAGTCCACAGGGGTTGGGGAATGAGCAGTTCTTC
TRBJ1-2 | NA | NA | TRBV4-1 | CASSQGRTNGYTF | TGCGCCAGCAGCCAAGGACGGACGAATGGCTACACCTTC
TRBJ1-5 | NA | NA | TRBV6-2/TRBV6-3 | CASSWGRSNQPQHF | TGTGCCAGCAGTTGGGGACGGTCCAATCAGCCCCAGCATTTT
TRBJ1-2 | NA | NA | TRBV2 | CASSAGQANYGYTF | TGTGCCAGCAGTGCCGGGCAAGCTAACTATGGCTACACCTTC
TRBJ1-2 | medium-sized | NA | TRBV14 | CASSQADSLLRGYTF | TGTGCCAGCAGCCAAGCCGACAGTTTATTGCGTGGCTACACCTTC
TRBJ1-5 | NA | TRBD1 | TRBV24-1 | CATSDPDRGNQPQHF | TGTGCCACCAGTGACCCCGACAGGGGTAATCAGCCCCAGCATTTT
TRBJ2-1 | large | TRBD2 | TRBV3-1/TRBV3-2 | CASSHTTSGVGEQFF | TGTGCCAGCAGCCACACGACTAGCGGGGTAGGTGAGCAGTTCTTC
TRBJ1-2 | few | NA | TRBV27 | CASSFVGLSGYTF | TGTGCCAGCAGTTTCGTGGGTTTATCTGGCTACACCTTC
TRBJ2-1 | few | TRBD2 | TRBV29-1 | CSVDVSGMNEQFF | TGCAGCGTTGACGTGAGCGGGATGAATGAGCAGTTCTTC
TRBJ1-2 | once | NA | TRBV30 | CAWGPSGTNYGYTF | TGTGCCTGGGGCCCTTCCGGGACCAACTATGGCTACACCTTC
TRBJ2-6 | NA | NA | TRBV5-1 | CASSLGGRLSSGANVLTF | TGCGCCAGCAGCTTGGGAGGCAGATTGAGCTCTGGGGCCAACGTCCTGACTTTC
TRBJ1-1 | NA | NA | TRBV19 | CASSIRPAANTEAFF | TGTGCCAGTAGTATCCGTCCGGCAGCGAACACTGAAGCTTTCTTT
TRBJ2-1 | NA | NA | TRBV4-2 | CASSGGLDEQFF | TGTGCCAGCAGCGGGGGGCTGGATGAGCAGTTCTTC
TRBJ2-3 | NA | TRBD2 | TRBV28 | CASSLEAPSSGGRTDTQYF | TGTGCCAGCAGTTTGGAGGCCCCGTCTAGCGGGGGGCGCACAGATACGCAGTATTTT
TRBJ2-3 | once | NA | TRBV27 | CASRDWHTQYF | TGTGCCAGCAGGGATTGGCATACGCAGTATTTT
TRBJ1-2 | NA | TRBD1 | TRBV6-2/TRBV6-3 | CASSYSVTGGRGYTF | TGTGCCAGCAGTTACTCCGTGACAGGGGGACGTGGCTACACCTTC
TRBJ2-7 | NA | NA | TRBV30 | CAWRVGPAFAQYF | TGTGCCTGGAGGGTAGGACCGGCATTCGCGCAGTACTTC
TRBJ1-2 | NA | NA | TRBV5-8 | CASSPTRGWYGYTF | TGTGCCAGCAGCCCCACCAGGGGATGGTATGGCTACACCTTC
TRBJ2-2 | NA | NA | TRBV11-3 | CASSLTWGANTGELFF | TGTGCCAGCAGCTTAACGTGGGGGGCGAACACCGGGGAGCTGTTTTTT
TRBJ2-7 | NA | NA | TRBV5-1 | CASSLETGEGQYF | TGCGCCAGCAGCTTGGAGACAGGGGAGGGCCAGTACTTC
TRBJ1-6 | NA | NA | TRBV5-5 | CASSLGGNNSPLHF | TGTGCCAGCAGCTTGGGCGGGAATAATTCACCCCTCCACTTT
TRBJ2-1 | NA | NA | TRBV7-9 | CASSLLAGRIGEQFF | TGTGCCAGCAGCCTCCTTGCGGGGCGTATAGGTGAGCAGTTCTTC
TRBJ1-1 | medium-sized | NA | TRBV6-2/TRBV6-3 | CASSYSQSTEAFF | TGTGCCAGCAGTTATAGCCAATCCACTGAAGCTTTCTTT
TRBJ1-5 | NA | NA | TRBV28 | CASSGADSNQPQHF | TGTGCCAGTTCGGGGGCGGATAGCAATCAGCCCCAGCATTTT
TRBJ2-6 | NA | NA | TRBV7-9 | CASSIRVGGANVLTF | TGTGCCAGCAGCATCAGGGTAGGTGGGGCCAACGTCCTGACTTTC
TRBJ2-3 | large | NA | TRBV10-1 | CASSESTTTQYF | TGCGCCAGCAGTGAGTCGACTACCACGCAGTATTTT
TRBJ2-5 | NA | TRBD2 | TRBV19 | CASSRLAGEETQYF | TGTGCCAGTAGCCGACTAGCGGGGGAGGAGACCCAGTACTTC
TRBJ2-3 | NA | TRBD1 | TRBV24-1 | CATSDSSRGTDTQYF | TGTGCCACCAGTGATTCCAGCAGGGGGACAGATACGCAGTATTTT
TRBJ2-3 | NA | NA | TRBV4-3 | CASSQDGGRGHVSADTQYF | TGCGCCAGCAGCCAAGATGGGGGAAGGGGACACGTAAGCGCAGATACGCAGTATTTT
TRBJ2-7 | once | NA | TRBV4-1 | CASSQDGPRGGTYEQYF | TGCGCCAGCAGCCAAGATGGCCCCAGGGGGGGGACCTACGAGCAGTACTTC
TRBJ2-7 | NA | NA | TRBV9 | CASSAFDGGGNEQYF | TGTGCCAGCAGCGCCTTCGACGGGGGTGGAAACGAGCAGTACTTC
TRBJ2-1 | NA | TRBD1 | TRBV27 | CASSLTGSYNEQFF | TGTGCCAGCAGTTTGACAGGGTCCTACAATGAGCAGTTCTTC
TRBJ2-4 | NA | NA | TRBV19 | CASSPRRNKNIQYF | TGTGCCAGTAGCCCCAGGAGGAACAAAAACATTCAGTACTTC
TRBJ2-7 | NA | TRBD2 | TRBV9 | CASTSGGVGDEQYF | TGTGCCAGCACCTCGGGAGGCGTTGGGGACGAGCAGTACTTC
TRBJ1-1 | NA | NA | TRBV25-1 | CASSQTNTEAFF | TGTGCCAGCAGCCAGACGAACACTGAAGCTTTCTTT
TRBJ1-2 | NA | NA | TRBV2 | CASMSRQKGGYTF | TGTGCCAGCATGAGTCGGCAGAAGGGTGGCTACACCTTC
TRBJ2-5 | NA | TRBD1 | TRBV5-1 | CASSVGQGGQETQYF | TGCGCCAGCAGCGTAGGACAGGGAGGTCAAGAGACCCAGTACTTC
TRBJ2-1 | NA | NA | TRBV21-1 | CASSKGERGSRDRQFF | TGTGCCAGCAGCAAAGGGGAGCGGGGGTCTCGAGATAGGCAGTTCTTC
TRBJ1-3 | few | NA | TRBV7-2 | CASSETISVDTIYF | TGTGCCAGCAGCGAGACGATTTCTGTGGACACCATATATTTT
TRBJ2-7 | NA | NA | TRBV2 | CASSVASSGEQYF | TGTGCCAGCAGTGTGGCGTCCTCGGGCGAGCAGTACTTC
TRBJ1-4 | few | NA | TRBV5-1 | CASSPAGNEKLFF | TGCGCCAGCAGCCCGGCGGGTAATGAAAAACTGTTTTTT
TRBJ1-1 | NA | TRBD1 | TRBV6-2/TRBV6-3 | CASSYRRDSEAFF | TGTGCCAGCAGTTACCGGAGGGACAGTGAAGCTTTCTTT
TRBJ2-7 | NA | NA | TRBV6-5 | CASSFYSDYEQYF | TGTGCCAGCAGTTTCTACTCGGACTACGAGCAGTACTTC
TRBJ1-2 | NA | NA | TRBV29-1 | CSVEDLRGYGYTF | TGCAGCGTTGAAGATCTTCGGGGCTATGGCTACACCTTC
TRBJ2-5 | large | NA | TRBV3-1/TRBV3-2 | CASSRQGLTLWQLETQYF | NA
TRBJ1-1 | NA | NA | TRBV27 | CASSPMGRGRNTEAFF | TGTGCCAGCAGCCCGATGGGGCGGGGAAGAAACACTGAAGCTTTCTTT
TRBJ1-2 | NA | TRBD1 | TRBV6-6 | CASSPRTGDGYTF | TGTGCCAGCAGCCCCCGGACAGGGGATGGCTACACCTTC
TRBJ2-7 | NA | TRBD2 | TRBV5-1 | CASSLPRLPGLQTYEQYF | TGCGCCAGCAGCCTACCCCGGTTGCCGGGACTACAAACCTACGAGCAGTACTTC
TRBJ2-2 | NA | TRBD1 | TRBV5-5 | CASSRSGTGGVTGELFF | TGTGCCAGCAGCAGATCCGGGACAGGGGGTGTCACCGGGGAGCTGTTTTTT
TRBJ1-2 | once | NA | TRBV6-5 | CASSPVVLYGYTF | TGTGCCAGCAGTCCTGTAGTGCTCTATGGCTACACCTTC
TRBJ2-3 | few | NA | TRBV9 | CASSAQTGDSPTDTQYF | TGTGCCAGCAGCGCCCAAACAGGTGATAGTCCCACAGATACGCAGTATTTT